This T cell receptor (beta chain) was found in a study of blood T cell repertoires in COVID-19. Profiled with immunoSEQ multiplex PCR; TCRdb holds only in-frame clones, not every one. Among approximately 97,000 clones listed, more than 90% were seen once. This clone occurred a few times. Other DNA sequences from this sample encode an identical CDR3 as well. The specimen was peripheral blood. This TCR derives from a young man with acute or convalescent COVID-19.

In DNA, the CDR3 is TGCGCCAGCAGCTTACAGACAGGCTCAACCTACGAGCAGTACTTC. It specifies CASSLQTGSTYEQYF. This sequence joins TRBV5-1 and TRBJ2-7; D might be TRBD1 (6 bases). Germline-derived CDR1 and CDR2 are SGHRS and YFSETQ. The CDR3 runs 15 residues. Deletions cut 2 bases from V and 2 bases from J, with 14 bases between.